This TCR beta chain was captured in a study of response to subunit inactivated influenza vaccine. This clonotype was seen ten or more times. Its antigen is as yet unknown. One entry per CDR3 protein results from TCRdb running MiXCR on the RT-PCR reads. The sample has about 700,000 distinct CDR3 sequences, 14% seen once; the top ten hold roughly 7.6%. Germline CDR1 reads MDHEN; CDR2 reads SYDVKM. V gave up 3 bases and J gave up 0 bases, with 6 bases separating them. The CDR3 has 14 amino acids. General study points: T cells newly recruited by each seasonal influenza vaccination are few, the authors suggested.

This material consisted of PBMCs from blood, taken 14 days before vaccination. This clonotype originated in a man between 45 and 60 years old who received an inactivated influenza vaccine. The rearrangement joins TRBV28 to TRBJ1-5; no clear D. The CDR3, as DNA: TGTGCCAGCAGTTTTGCGGATAGCAATCAGCCCCAGCATTTT. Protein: CASSFADSNQPQHF.